These 26 T cell receptor beta chains share one sample of origin, sequenced in a study of CD8+ T cells in alopecia areata (dated by TCRdb to the late 2010s). This specimen's time point label, per the study, means: baseline before oral tofacitinib. The library was produced with the immunoSEQ multiplex PCR assay. RNA was extracted from all samples and reverse transcribed into cDNA as template for TCR sequencing. TCRdb provides this immuneACCESS table in a form limited to in-frame rearrangements. Some clones are lacking; in checked studies, under half of them reflect an unresolved V gene, and why the rest are absent is not known. In all, the sample holds around 130,000 clones, and 50% to 60% of those were seen once. The ten most abundant clones make up less than 5.5% of the sample. This specimen was CD4+ T cells sorted from blood, taken at week 0. These receptors all stem from a human donor with alopecia areata.

This rearrangement joins TRBV7-9 to TRBJ2-5; TRBD2 aligns across 10 bases. V was clipped by 5 bases and J by 2 bases; unmatched bases: 8. Germline V gene lookup returns CDR1 SEHNR and CDR2 FQNEAQ (reference sequence). CDR3 length: 16 residues. The CDR3 protein is CASSTGLAGAQETQYF. CDR3 nucleotides: TGTGCCAGCAGCACCGGGCTAGCGGGAGCTCAAGAGACCCAGTACTTC.

The table lists this clone with a count of one. The chain joins TRBV19 to TRBJ2-5; no firm D call. The germline V gene has CDR1 LNHDA and CDR2 SQIVND (reference sequence). Trimming cost V 3 bases and J 5 bases, with 13 bases left between them. The CDR3 spans 14 residues. The CDR3 sequence: CASSIPGVEETQYF. The CDR3 region has the DNA TGTGCCAGTAGTATCCCGGGCGTAGAGGAGACCCAGTACTTC.

This clone was detected only a few times. The chain links TRBV5-1 to TRBJ2-1; D may be TRBD2 (5 bases). The ends were cut back, 6 bases at V and 8 bases at J, with 18 bases in the middle. From germline, CDR1 is SGHRS and CDR2 YFSETQ. The length of the CDR3 is 14 residues. CDR3: CASNSGSTRDEQFF. CDR3 nucleotides: TGCGCCAGCAATTCGGGCTCCACGAGGGATGAGCAGTTCTTC.

The rearrangement links TRBV6-6 to TRBJ2-7, with 9 bases fitting TRBD2. This CDR3 is 15 amino acids long. The germline V gene encodes CDR1 MNHNY and CDR2 SVGAGI (reference sequence). V lost 5 bases, J lost 4 bases, and 9 bases stayed unmatched. CDR3 coding DNA: TGTGCCAGCAGTGGAGATAGCGGGAGAAAATACGAGCAGTACTTC. This translates into CASSGDSGRKYEQYF.

The sample holds a few counts of this clone. The J gene is TRBJ2-7, the V gene TRBV29-1, with D possibly called TRBD1 or TRBD2 (5 bases each). The CDR3 has 16 amino acids. Trimming left V 4 bases short and J 0 bases short, with 19 bases between. The germline gives CDR1 SQVTM, CDR2 ANQGSEA. DNA for the CDR3: TGCAGCGTTGTAGGGGAAGGGACGTCGGGCTCCTACGAGCAGTACTTC. Translated, it gives CSVVGEGTSGSYEQYF.

The genes are TRBV4-2 and TRBJ1-1, with 7 bases fitting TRBD1. Germline loops: CDR1 LGHNA, CDR2 YNFKEQ. The CDR3 has 13 amino acids. With 3 bases clipped from V and 6 bases from J, the junction kept 4 bases outside the gene matches. The CDR3 DNA is TGTGCCAGCAGCCAGCCAGACAGGGCTGAAGCTTTCTTT. It translates to CASSQPDRAEAFF.

The genes are TRBV10-3 and TRBJ1-4, with D possibly matching TRBD1 (6 bases). Looked up from germline, CDR1 is ENHRY and CDR2 is SYGVKD. The CDR3 spans 14 residues. The CDR3 DNA sequence: TGTGCGACGAGGGTGGGGGGCCCTAATGAAAAACTGTTTTTT. Amino acids: CATRVGGPNEKLFF.

The J gene is TRBJ1-1, the V gene TRBV7-2, with D unresolved. V shed 5 bases and J shed 5 bases, with 15 bases lying between them. Germline values: CDR1 SGHTA, CDR2 FQGNSA. This CDR3 spans 14 amino acids. This CDR3 reads CASSLVRGWTEAFF. CDR3 bases: TGTGCCAGCAGCCTTGTGCGGGGTTGGACTGAAGCTTTCTTT. The full variable domain, in which reference TRBV7-2 and TRBJ1-1 provide the parts outside the CDR3, is GAGVSQSPSNKVTEKGKDVELRCDPISGHTALYWYRQSLGQGLEFLIYFQGNSAPDKSGLPSDRFSAERTGGSVSTLTIQRTQQEDSAVYLCASSLVRGWTEAFFGQGTRLTVV.

The rearrangement uses TRBV30 and TRBJ2-6; no clear D gene. CDR1 and CDR2 from the germline V gene are GTSNPN and SVGIG (reference sequence). V lost 0 bases, J lost 1 base, and 7 bases lay in between. The CDR3 has 15 residues. The CDR3 coding sequence is TGTGCCTGGAGTGTCAGACTGTCTGGGGCCAACGTCCTGACTTTC. Encoded protein: CAWSVRLSGANVLTF.

The chain uses TRBV7-2 and TRBJ1-5; TRBD1 agrees at 8 bases. Germline V gives CDR1 SGHTA, CDR2 FQGNSA. There are 15 residues in the CDR3. With V trimmed by 1 base and J by 5 bases, 4 bases remained unmatched. The CDR3 loop is CASSLVADRDQPQHF. CDR3 DNA sequence: TGTGCCAGCAGCTTAGTTGCGGACAGGGATCAGCCCCAGCATTTT.

The V gene is TRBV7-8, the J gene TRBJ1-1; D unclear. Germline V gene data show CDR1 as SGHVS and CDR2 as FQNEAQ. V lost 5 bases and J 0 bases, leaving 7 bases between the germline ends. This CDR3 comprises 13 residues. Written as DNA, the CDR3 is TGTGCCAGCAGCCCCGGATTGAACACTGAAGCTTTCTTT. This translates into CASSPGLNTEAFF.

The chain combines TRBV6-5 with TRBJ2-1; a weak D match, TRBD2 (5 bases). Per germline, CDR1 MNHEY and CDR2 SVGAGI. This CDR3 spans 15 amino acids. V lost 0 bases and J lost 10, with 16 bases in between. This CDR3 is CASSYSIPHPGEQFF. DNA for the CDR3: TGTGCCAGCAGTTACTCGATCCCCCATCCGGGGGAGCAGTTCTTC.

The V call is TRBV5-1, the J call TRBJ1-2; TRBD1 aligns across 7 bases. V trimming: 4 bases; J trimming: 6 bases; junction bases outside the gene matches: 6. The CDR3 sequence is 13 residues long. Germline CDR1 SGHRS, CDR2 YFSETQ. The CDR3 DNA sequence: TGCGCCAGCAGCCTCGGACAGGTGAATGGCTACACCTTC. Protein product: CASSLGQVNGYTF.

The V gene is TRBV4-1, the J gene TRBJ2-4; a weak D match, TRBD1 (7 bases). The V gene lost 0 bases and the J gene lost 5 bases, with 17 bases spanning the gap. CDR1 and CDR2 from the germline V gene are MGHRA and YSYEKL. The CDR3 is 17 residues long. Here the CDR3 DNA reads TGCGCCAGCAGCCAAGATCGGCCAGGGGGGTTCCAAAACATTCAGTACTTC. Its protein product is CASSQDRPGGFQNIQYF.

The V and J genes are TRBV6-1 and TRBJ1-2; D is uncertain. Deletions cut 2 bases from V and 3 bases from J, with 7 bases between. Germline CDR1 reads MNHNS; CDR2 reads SASEGT. The CDR3 contains 13 residues. CDR3 in DNA: TGTGCCAGCAGTGAACTCACAGACTATGGCTACACCTTC. Translation gives CASSELTDYGYTF.

This clone was observed a handful of times. The rearrangement joins TRBV7-2 to TRBJ2-5; D possibly corresponds to TRBD1 (6 bases). The V gene's germline CDR1 is SGHTA and CDR2 FQGNSA. The CDR3 loop spans 14 amino acids. The V end was cut by 0 bases, the J end by 5 bases, with 10 bases between. CDR3: CASSLAPRGETQYF. CDR3 in DNA: TGTGCCAGCAGCTTAGCCCCTAGGGGGGAGACCCAGTACTTC.

The V call is TRBV18, the J call TRBJ1-2, with 7 nucleotides matching TRBD1. The V and J ends lost 3 bases and 6 bases, in that order; junction bases with no gene match: 10. The germline gives CDR1 KGHSH, CDR2 LQKENI. This CDR3 is built from 15 residues. CDR3 protein: CASSPARGTENGYTF. CDR3 nucleotide sequence: TGTGCCAGCTCACCGGCTAGGGGGACAGAGAATGGCTACACCTTC.

This clone turned up a few times. This chain connects TRBV5-1 to TRBJ2-7, with D tentatively TRBD2 (6 bases). Germline assignment: CDR1 SGHRS and CDR2 YFSETQ. The CDR3 is 15 amino acids. Trimming stripped 3 bases from V and 2 bases from J, with 15 bases between. CDR3 DNA: TGCGCCAGCAGCTCGTTGCGGGGCCCAACCTACGAGCAGTACTTC. This gives the protein CASSSLRGPTYEQYF.

This clone was detected a few times. The chain has TRBV4-2 and TRBJ2-5, with TRBD2 identical over 7 bases. After removal of 1 base from V and 5 bases from J, the junction contained 7 bases not matched to a gene. CDR1 is LGHNA, CDR2 YNFKEQ, per germline. The CDR3 is made up of 15 amino acids. CDR3 sequence reads: CASSQGGRATETQYF. Written as DNA, the CDR3 is TGTGCCAGCAGCCAAGGAGGGAGGGCAACCGAGACCCAGTACTTC.

The V gene is TRBV7-9, the J gene TRBJ1-1, with a tentative D call TRBD1 (5 bases). Trimming left V 3 bases short and J 5 bases short, with 7 bases between. The CDR3 totals 12 residues. Germline V lookup: CDR1 SEHNR, CDR2 FQNEAQ (reference sequence). The CDR3 DNA sequence: TGTGCCAGCAGCTTTTCAGGGACTGAAGCTTTCTTT. Protein sequence: CASSFSGTEAFF.

The rearrangement links TRBV4-3 to TRBJ2-5, with 10 bases matching TRBD2. This CDR3 has 21 residues. V gave up 0 bases and J gave up 0 bases; unmatched junction bases: 16. In germline, CDR1 is LGHNA, CDR2 YSLEER. The CDR3 region is CASSQDLKLAGDLGYQETQYF. For the CDR3, the DNA is TGCGCCAGCAGCCAAGATCTGAAGCTAGCGGGAGATTTAGGGTACCAAGAGACCCAGTACTTC.

The rearrangement uses TRBV5-1 and TRBJ1-3; D not resolved. V was pared by 0 bases and J by 0 bases, with 4 bases between. The CDR3 runs to 14 residues. CDR1 and CDR2 (germline): SGHRS, YFSETQ. The CDR3 nucleotides are TGCGCCAGCAGCTTGGGCATCTCTGGAAACACCATATATTTT. Its translation is CASSLGISGNTIYF.

Ten or more counts support this clone. The chain is built from TRBV19 and TRBJ2-5; maybe TRBD2 (6 bases). The V end lost 10 bases, the J end lost 1 base, and 19 bases lay between the germline ends. CDR3 size: 15 residues. Germline CDR1 LNHDA, CDR2 SQIVND (reference sequence). The CDR3 DNA is TGTGCCAACCGCCGCTCTCGGAGGGCCCAAGAGACCCAGTACTTC. Protein sequence: CANRRSRRAQETQYF. The full variable domain, completed using reference TRBV19 and TRBJ2-5, is DGGITQSPKYLFRKEGQNVTLSCEQNLNHDAMYWYRQDPGQGLRLIYYSQIVNDFQKGDIAEGYSVSREKKESFPLTVTSAQKNPTAFYLCANRRSRRAQETQYFGPGTRLLVL.

The sample holds one count of this clone. The chain links TRBV29-1 to TRBJ2-7, with TRBD2 identical over 8 bases. With V trimmed by 5 bases and J by 3 bases, 9 bases remained unmatched. Germline-derived CDR1 and CDR2 are SQVTM and ANQGSEA. The CDR3 is 14 residues long. CDR3 in amino acids: CSVLRPGLGYEQYF. In nucleotides, the CDR3 is TGCAGCGTTCTTAGGCCGGGACTAGGCTACGAGCAGTACTTC.

The CDR3 region has the DNA TGTGCCAGCAGCTTTCTTCAGGGGGCGGTTGGAGAGACCCAGTACTTC. Its translation: CASSFLQGAVGETQYF. The chain employs TRBV7-2 and TRBJ2-5; 8 bases line up with TRBD1. The CDR3 runs 16 residues. The V gene end was trimmed by 3 bases and the J gene end by 4 bases; junction bases not matched to a gene: 10. Germline-derived CDR1 and CDR2 are SGHTA and FQGNSA.

V usage is TRBV5-4 and J usage is TRBJ2-3; D unresolved. The CDR3 is 17 residues long. V was pared by 0 bases and J by 2 bases, with 16 bases between. Germline CDR1 reads SGHNT; CDR2 reads YYREEE (reference sequence). The CDR3 reads CASSLAGSDRSTDTQYF. In nucleotides, the CDR3 is TGTGCCAGCAGCTTGGCCGGGTCAGACCGATCCACAGATACGCAGTATTTT. Full variable domain (missing parts from reference TRBV5-4 and TRBJ2-3): ETGVTQSPTHLIKTRGQQVTLRCSSQSGHNTVSWYQQALGQGPQFIFQYYREEENGRGNFPPRFSGLQFPNYSSELNVNALELDDSALYLCASSLAGSDRSTDTQYFGPGTRLTVL.